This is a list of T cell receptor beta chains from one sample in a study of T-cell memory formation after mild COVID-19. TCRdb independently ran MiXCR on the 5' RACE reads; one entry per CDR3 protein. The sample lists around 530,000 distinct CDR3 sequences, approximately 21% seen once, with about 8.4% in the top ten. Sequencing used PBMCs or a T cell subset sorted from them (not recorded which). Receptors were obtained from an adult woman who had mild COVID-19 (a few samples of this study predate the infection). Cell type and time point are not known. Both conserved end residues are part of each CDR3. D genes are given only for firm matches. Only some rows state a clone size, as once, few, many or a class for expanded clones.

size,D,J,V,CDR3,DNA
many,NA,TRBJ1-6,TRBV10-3,CAISESGRGGSPLHF,TGTGCCATCAGTGAGAGTGGAAGGGGTGGTTCACCCCTCCACTTT
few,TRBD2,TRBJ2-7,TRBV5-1,CASSEELAGGSEQYF,TGCGCCAGCAGCGAGGAACTAGCGGGGGGGAGTGAGCAGTACTTC
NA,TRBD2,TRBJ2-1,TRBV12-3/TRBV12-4,CASVHSGLAGGAEQFF,TGTGCCAGCGTCCACTCAGGACTAGCGGGAGGTGCTGAGCAGTTCTTC
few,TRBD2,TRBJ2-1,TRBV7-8,CASSPRTSGREQFF,TGTGCCAGCAGCCCCCGGACTAGCGGGAGGGAGCAGTTCTTC
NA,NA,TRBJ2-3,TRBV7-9,CASSSRGPRDTQYF,TGTGCCAGCAGCTCTCGGGGCCCGCGGGATACGCAGTATTTT
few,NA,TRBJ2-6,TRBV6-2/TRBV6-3,CASSYAGANVLTF,TGTGCCAGCAGTTACGCGGGGGCCAACGTCCTGACTTTC
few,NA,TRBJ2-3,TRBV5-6,CASSLQGNDVSTQYF,TGTGCCAGCAGCTTGCAGGGCAACGACGTATCGACGCAGTATTTT
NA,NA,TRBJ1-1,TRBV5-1,CASSLELGTPNTEAFF,TGCGCCAGCAGCTTGGAGTTAGGGACACCGAACACTGAAGCTTTCTTT
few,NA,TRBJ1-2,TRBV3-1,CASSRTSGVYGYTF,TGTGCCAGCAGCCGTACCTCAGGAGTCTATGGCTACACCTTC
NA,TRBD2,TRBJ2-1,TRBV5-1,CASSPPSGGSYNEQFF,TGCGCCAGCAGCCCACCCTCGGGGGGGTCATACAATGAGCAGTTCTTC
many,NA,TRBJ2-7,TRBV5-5,CASSVQGGYEQYF,TGTGCCAGCAGCGTCCAGGGGGGCTACGAGCAGTACTTC
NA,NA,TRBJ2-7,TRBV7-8,CASRGGTPGEQYF,TGTGCCAGCAGGGGGGGAACACCGGGCGAGCAGTACTTC
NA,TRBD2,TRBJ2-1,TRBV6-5,CATHSSGISYNEQFF,TGTGCCACACACTCTAGCGGGATCTCCTACAATGAGCAGTTCTTC
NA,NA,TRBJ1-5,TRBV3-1,CASSPTSSNQPQHF,TGTGCCAGCAGCCCGACATCTAGCAATCAGCCCCAGCATTTT
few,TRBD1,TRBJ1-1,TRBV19,CASRDRGNTEAFF,TGTGCCAGTAGAGACAGGGGAAACACTGAAGCTTTCTTT
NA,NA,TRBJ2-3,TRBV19,CASDGSGSTDTQYF,TGTGCCAGTGATGGGTCAGGGAGCACAGATACGCAGTATTTT
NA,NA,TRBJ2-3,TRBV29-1,CSASRTDTQYF,TGCAGCGCTTCAAGAACAGATACGCAGTATTTT
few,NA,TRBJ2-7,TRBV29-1,CSAGAGYEQYF,TGCAGCGCCGGCGCGGGCTACGAGCAGTACTTC
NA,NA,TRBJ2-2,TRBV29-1,CSVEEGRKNTGELFF,TGCAGCGTTGAAGAGGGACGTAAGAACACCGGGGAGCTGTTTTTT
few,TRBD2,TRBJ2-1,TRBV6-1,CASSARGDPYNEQFF,TGTGCCAGCAGCGCGCGGGGGGACCCCTACAATGAGCAGTTCTTC
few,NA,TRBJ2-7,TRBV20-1,CSAPTLSFGATYEQYF,TGCAGTGCCCCCACACTTTCCTTCGGGGCAACCTACGAGCAGTACTTC
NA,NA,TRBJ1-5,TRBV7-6,CASSADGSNQPQHF,TGTGCCAGCAGCGCGGACGGAAGCAATCAGCCCCAGCATTTT
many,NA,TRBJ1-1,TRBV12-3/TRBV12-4,CASSLEGANTEAFF,TGCGCCAGCAGCTTGGAAGGGGCGAACACTGAAGCTTTCTTT
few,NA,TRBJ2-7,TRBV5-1,CASSSRGTEQYF,TGCGCCAGCAGCTCCAGGGGTACGGAGCAGTACTTC
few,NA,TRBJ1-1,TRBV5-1,CASSAYTMNTEAFF,TGCGCCAGCAGTGCGTACACTATGAACACTGAAGCTTTCTTT
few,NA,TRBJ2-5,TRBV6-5,CASGYRASETQYF,TGTGCCAGCGGTTATCGGGCGTCAGAGACCCAGTACTTC
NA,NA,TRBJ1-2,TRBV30,CAWSHPGRNYGYTF,TGTGCCTGGAGTCACCCCGGACGGAACTATGGCTACACCTTC
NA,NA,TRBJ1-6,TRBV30,CAWSGGARMNSPLHF,TGTGCCTGGAGTGGGGGAGCCCGTATGAATTCACCCCTCCACTTT
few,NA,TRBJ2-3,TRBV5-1,CASSFGSPKDTQYF,TGCGCCAGCAGCTTTGGAAGTCCCAAGGATACGCAGTATTTT
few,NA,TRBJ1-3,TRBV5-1,CASSLGGRTSGNTIYF,TGCGCCAGCAGCTTGGGCGGACGGACCTCTGGAAACACCATATATTTT
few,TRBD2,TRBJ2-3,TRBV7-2,CASSLESLAGVADTQYF,TGTGCCAGCAGCTTAGAGTCGCTAGCGGGAGTTGCAGATACGCAGTATTTT
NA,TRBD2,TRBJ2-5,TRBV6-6,CASSLGLARDQETQYF,TGTGCCAGCAGTTTGGGACTAGCGAGAGACCAAGAGACCCAGTACTTC
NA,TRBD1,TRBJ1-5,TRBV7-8,CASSLFTGGYGQPQHF,TGTGCCAGCAGCTTATTTACAGGGGGATACGGTCAGCCCCAGCATTTT
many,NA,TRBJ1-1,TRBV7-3,CASSFRENTEAFF,TGTGCCAGCAGCTTCAGAGAGAACACTGAAGCTTTCTTT
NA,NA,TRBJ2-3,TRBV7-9,CASSLLGATDTQYF,TGTGCCAGCAGCCTCCTGGGGGCCACAGATACGCAGTATTTT
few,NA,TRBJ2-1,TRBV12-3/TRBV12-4,CASRPHYNEQFF,TGTGCCAGCAGGCCCCATTACAATGAGCAGTTCTTC
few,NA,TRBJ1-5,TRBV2,CASSQQGVGQPQHF,TGTGCCAGCAGTCAACAGGGAGTAGGGCAGCCCCAGCATTTT
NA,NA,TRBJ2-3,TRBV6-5,CASSYGGSTDTQYF,TGTGCCAGCAGTTATGGTGGGAGTACAGATACGCAGTATTTT
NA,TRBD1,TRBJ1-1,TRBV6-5,CASSYLPGQSPPEAFF,TGTGCCAGCAGTTACCTCCCGGGACAGAGTCCTCCTGAAGCTTTCTTT
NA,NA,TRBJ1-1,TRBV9,CASSGDEWDTEAFF,TGTGCCAGCAGCGGAGACGAGTGGGACACTGAAGCTTTCTTT
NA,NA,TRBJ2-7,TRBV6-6,CASSYSAGQGSYEQYF,TGTGCCAGCAGTTACTCGGCCGGGCAGGGCTCCTACGAGCAGTACTTC
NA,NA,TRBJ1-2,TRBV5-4,CASSNDGYYGYTF,TGTGCCAGCAGCAATGACGGTTACTATGGCTACACCTTC
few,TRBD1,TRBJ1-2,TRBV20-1,CSAREIQGRNSGYTF,TGCAGTGCTAGAGAGATACAGGGGAGGAATTCTGGCTACACCTTC
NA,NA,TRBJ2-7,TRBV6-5,CASIGNSYEQYF,TGTGCCAGCATAGGTAACTCCTACGAGCAGTACTTC
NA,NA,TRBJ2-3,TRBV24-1,CATSDPLGTDTQYF,TGTGCCACCAGTGACCCCTTGGGCACAGATACGCAGTATTTT
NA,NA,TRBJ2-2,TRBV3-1,CASSQLAGELFF,TGTGCCAGCAGCCAGCTTGCCGGGGAGCTGTTTTTT
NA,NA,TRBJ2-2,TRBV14,CASSQDKQDTGELFF,TGTGCCAGCAGCCAAGATAAACAGGACACCGGGGAGCTGTTTTTT
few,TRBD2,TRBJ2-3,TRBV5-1,CASRTAGGPTDTQYF,TGCGCCAGCAGAACCGCGGGGGGACCCACAGATACGCAGTATTTT
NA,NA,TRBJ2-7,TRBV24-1,CATGQGYEQYF,TGTGCCACGGGACAAGGCTACGAGCAGTACTTC
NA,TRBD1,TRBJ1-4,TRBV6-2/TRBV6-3,CASRTGTVYEKLFF,TGTGCCAGCAGGACCGGGACAGTCTATGAAAAACTGTTTTTT
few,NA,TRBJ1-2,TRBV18,CASSPHRAGRLNYGYTF,TGTGCCAGCTCACCACACCGGGCCGGAAGACTTAACTATGGCTACACCTTC
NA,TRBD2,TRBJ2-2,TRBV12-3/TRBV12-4,CASSLDRGGGAVTGELFF,TGTGCCAGCAGTTTGGACCGGGGGGGAGGGGCGGTCACCGGGGAGCTGTTTTTT
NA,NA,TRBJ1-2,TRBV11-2,CASSLPQRGGYTF,TGTGCCAGCAGCTTACCCCAGCGTGGAGGCTACACCTTC
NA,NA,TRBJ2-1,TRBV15,CATSRDRGDEGEQFF,TGTGCCACCAGCAGAGATAGGGGTGACGAGGGTGAGCAGTTCTTC
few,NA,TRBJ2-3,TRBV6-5,CASSQRPDTQYF,TGTGCCAGCAGTCAGAGGCCAGATACGCAGTATTTT
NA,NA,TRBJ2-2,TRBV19,CASSNVLMVGAGELFF,TGTGCCAGTAGTAACGTCCTTATGGTCGGTGCCGGGGAGCTGTTTTTT
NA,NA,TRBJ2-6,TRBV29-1,CSVEVLQSSGANVLTF,TGCAGCGTTGAAGTCCTACAGAGCTCTGGGGCCAACGTCCTGACTTTC
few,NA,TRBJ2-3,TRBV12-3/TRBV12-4,CASRNTDLPSTDTQYF,TGTGCCAGCAGAAATACGGACCTCCCTAGCACAGATACGCAGTATTTT